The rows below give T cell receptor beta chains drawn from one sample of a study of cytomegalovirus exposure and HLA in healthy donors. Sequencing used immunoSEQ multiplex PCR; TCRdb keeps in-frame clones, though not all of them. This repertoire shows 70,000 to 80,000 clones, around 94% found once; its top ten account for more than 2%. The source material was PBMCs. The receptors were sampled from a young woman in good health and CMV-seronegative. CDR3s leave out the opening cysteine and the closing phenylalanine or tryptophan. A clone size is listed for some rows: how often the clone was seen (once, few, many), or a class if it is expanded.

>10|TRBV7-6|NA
ASSSGDGEAF
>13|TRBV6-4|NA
ASSDKAGGQNEAF
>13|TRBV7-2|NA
ASSLESYSNQPQH
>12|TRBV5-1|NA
ASSSGTGSEKLF
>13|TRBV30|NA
AWSVGGGGLDEQY
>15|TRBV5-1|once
ASSRQVGQGVTYGYT
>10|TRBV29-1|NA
SLQGSGGELF
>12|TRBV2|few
ASSRQVPNEKLF
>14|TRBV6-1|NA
ASSEYRTGTNTEAF
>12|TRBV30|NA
ALETSGATDTQY
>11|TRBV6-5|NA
ASSYHDNNEQF
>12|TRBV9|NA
ASSVAQGAETQY
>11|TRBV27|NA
ASRDFSYNEQF
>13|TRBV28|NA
ASSLYRGVGQPQH
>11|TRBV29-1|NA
SVQGSNTGELF
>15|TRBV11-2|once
ASSLGSLDRVHYGYT
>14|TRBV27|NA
ASSLYAESSYNEQF
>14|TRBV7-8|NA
ASSLARTGIRGKLF
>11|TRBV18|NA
ASSTGLSYEQY
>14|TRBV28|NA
ASSPYSGGGNTEAF
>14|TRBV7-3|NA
ASNRRTVMFGETQY
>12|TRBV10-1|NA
ASSESPGAGELF
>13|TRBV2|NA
ASILTGATKGTQY
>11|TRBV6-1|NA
ASTPRVLYGYT
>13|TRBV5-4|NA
ASSSPRPSYNEQF
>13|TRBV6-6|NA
ASRDKSGGRETQY
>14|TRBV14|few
ASSQVRWDISSPLH
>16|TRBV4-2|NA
ASSQDWASGGTYNEQF
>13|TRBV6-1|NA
ASNSRVSSYNEQF
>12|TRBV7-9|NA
ASSAYTGVETQY
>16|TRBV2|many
ASNGGGSAERSYNEQF
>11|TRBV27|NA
ASGTGKYTEAF
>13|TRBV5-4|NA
ASSQGLADSYEQY
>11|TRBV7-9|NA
ASSDGGNQPQH
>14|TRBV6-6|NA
ASSLGGDPEVDTQY
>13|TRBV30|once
AWRKESLPNYEQY
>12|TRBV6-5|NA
ASMVIGTTYEQY
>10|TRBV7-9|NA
ASSFPGTEAF
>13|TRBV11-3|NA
ASSQGQTNTGELF
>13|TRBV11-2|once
ASSLRLTDNYGYT
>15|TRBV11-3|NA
ASSLGGQTWAVSEQY
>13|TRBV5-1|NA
ASSPETGEYTEAF
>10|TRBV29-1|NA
SVRQGNTEAF
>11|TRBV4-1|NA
ASSQERGWEQY
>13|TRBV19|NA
ASRARTVLNEKLF
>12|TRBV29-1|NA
SSPKPGQGPEQY
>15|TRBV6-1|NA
ASSESIIFTGVGEQY
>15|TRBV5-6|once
ASSLGRGRGSTGELF
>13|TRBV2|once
ASSRTSGTYNEQF
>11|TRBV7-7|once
ASSPSGSETQY
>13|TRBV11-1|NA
ASSTPAGTGNFQY
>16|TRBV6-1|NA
ASSETWARLAQADTQY
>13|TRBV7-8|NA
ASSSPDTGALEQF
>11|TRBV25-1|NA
ASSVGDRYEQF